Detailed here is one T cell receptor (beta chain). As yet, its antigen is unknown. The CDR3 extends over 16 amino acids. In germline, CDR1 is DFQATT, CDR2 SNEGSKA (reference sequence). Generation of TCR beta cDNA was performed by 5'RACE template switching incorporating UMIs. Each CDR3 protein gets one entry in TCRdb, which reprocessed the 5' RACE reads and gives no DNA. This sample's clone table lists 450,000 to 600,000 distinct CDR3 sequences. The record originates from a study of T cells expressing NK-cell markers. Overall study context: Serological testing identified most of the eight sequenced donors as HCMV-seropositive and one as seronegative.

Findings and caveats of the study: The share of CD8+ T cells held by dominant NKG2C+ clonotypes was 1.0-7.0% in 5 or 6 donors.

The sequenced material came from blood T cells: a sorted CD56 or NKG2C T cell subset, CD4+ or CD8+ T cells, or bulk PBMC T cells (not recorded which). The rearrangement links TRBV20-1 to TRBJ2-1; TCRdb's D call, TRBD2, is unchecked because there is no DNA. This sequence originates from a young man in good health. The CDR3 here is CSARVGSLPPYNEQFF.